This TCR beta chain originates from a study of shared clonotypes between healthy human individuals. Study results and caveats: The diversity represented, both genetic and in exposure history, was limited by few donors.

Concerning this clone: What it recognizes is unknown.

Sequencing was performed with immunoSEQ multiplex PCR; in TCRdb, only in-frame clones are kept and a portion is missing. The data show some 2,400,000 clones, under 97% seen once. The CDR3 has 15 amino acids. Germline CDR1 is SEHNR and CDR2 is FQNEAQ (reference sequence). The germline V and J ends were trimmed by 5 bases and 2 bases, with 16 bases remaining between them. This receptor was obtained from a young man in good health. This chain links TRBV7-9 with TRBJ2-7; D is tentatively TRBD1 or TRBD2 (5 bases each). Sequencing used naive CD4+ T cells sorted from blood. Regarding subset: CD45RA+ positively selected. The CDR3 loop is CASSTGTTAAYEQYF. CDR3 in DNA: TGTGCCAGCAGCACCGGGACGACTGCGGCCTACGAGCAGTACTTC.